This TCR beta chain is drawn from a study of blood T cell repertoires in COVID-19. The overall study: T cells, B-cell-depleted T cells, or PBMCs supplied cDNA or gDNA.

Germline V lookup: CDR1 SGHTA, CDR2 FQGNSA. The CDR3 length is 17 residues. V shed 2 bases, J shed 3 bases, and the junction held 11 bases outside the gene matches. Generated by immunoSEQ multiplex PCR, the TCRdb table keeps only in-frame clones and is missing some. The profile shows 320,000 or so clones, 85% of them singletons. V is TRBV7-2 and J is TRBJ1-1; 8 bases map to TRBD1. Input material: PBMCs or T cells enriched from blood (not recorded which). The receptor was isolated from a woman in her twenties or thirties who had been exposed to COVID-19. The CDR3: CASSLTSLRQGYTEAFF. The DNA for the CDR3 is TGTGCCAGCAGCTTAACCTCGCTTCGACAGGGGTACACTGAAGCTTTCTTT.